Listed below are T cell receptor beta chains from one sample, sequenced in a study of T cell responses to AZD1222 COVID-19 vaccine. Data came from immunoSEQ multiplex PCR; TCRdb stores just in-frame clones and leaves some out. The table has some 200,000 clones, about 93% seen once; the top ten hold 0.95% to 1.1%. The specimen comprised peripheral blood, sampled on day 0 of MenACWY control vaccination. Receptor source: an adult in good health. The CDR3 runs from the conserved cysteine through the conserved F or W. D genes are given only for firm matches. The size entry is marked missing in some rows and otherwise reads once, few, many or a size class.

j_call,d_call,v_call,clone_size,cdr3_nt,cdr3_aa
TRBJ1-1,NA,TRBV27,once,TGTGCCAGCAGTTTTAGTGAGATCACTGAAGCTTTCTTT,CASSFSEITEAFF
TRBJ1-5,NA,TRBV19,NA,TGTGCCAGTAGTCCGGGACAAACCAATCAGCCCCAGCATTTT,CASSPGQTNQPQHF
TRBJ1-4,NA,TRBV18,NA,TGTGCCAGCTCACCGGATGCAGGTGGATTAAATGAAAAACTGTTTTTT,CASSPDAGGLNEKLFF
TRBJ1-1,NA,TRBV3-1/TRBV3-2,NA,TGTGCCAGCAGCCAGAGGGACACTGAAGCTTTCTTT,CASSQRDTEAFF
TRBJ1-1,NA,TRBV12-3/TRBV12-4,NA,TGTGCCAGCACCGAGTCCTCCGGCCGTGAAGCTTTCTTT,CASTESSGREAFF
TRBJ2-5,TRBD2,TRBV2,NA,TGTGCCAGCAGGGACGGACGGGAGGTGTTGGTGTACTTC,CASRDGREVLVYF
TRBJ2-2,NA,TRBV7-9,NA,TGTGCCAGCAGCGGGATACGTGCGAACACCGGGGAGCTGTTTTTT,CASSGIRANTGELFF
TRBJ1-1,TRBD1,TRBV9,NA,TGTGCCAGCAGCGTAAGCCCGGGACAGGGGGCGACTGAAGCTTTCTTT,CASSVSPGQGATEAFF
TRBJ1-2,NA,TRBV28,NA,TGTGCCAGCAGTACTCCAGGGGCGGCCTATGGCTACACCTTC,CASSTPGAAYGYTF
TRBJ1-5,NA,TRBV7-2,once,TGTGCCAGCAGCTTAGCGCGCCTTGAAACTCAGCCCCAGCATTTT,CASSLARLETQPQHF
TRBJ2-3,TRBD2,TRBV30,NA,TGTGCCTGGAGCGGACTAGCGGGGGCTCGAGATACGCAGTATTTT,CAWSGLAGARDTQYF
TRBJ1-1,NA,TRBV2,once,TGTGCCGGCCTATGGCCATACGGCACTGAAGCTTTCTTT,CAGLWPYGTEAFF
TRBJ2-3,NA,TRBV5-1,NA,TGCGCCAGTACCCCTAGGGGGGGCGCGTCAGATACGCAGTATTTT,CASTPRGGASDTQYF
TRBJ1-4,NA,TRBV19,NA,TGTGCCAGCACTGGGGCCGCAACTAATGAAAAACTGTTTTTT,CASTGAATNEKLFF
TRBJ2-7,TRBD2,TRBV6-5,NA,TGTGCCAGCAGTTACGGGGTAGCGGGGGTGTACGAGCAGTACTTC,CASSYGVAGVYEQYF
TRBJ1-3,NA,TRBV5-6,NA,TGTGCCAGCAGCTTAGGGAGCTCTGGAAACACCATATATTTT,CASSLGSSGNTIYF
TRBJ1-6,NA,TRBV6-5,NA,TGTGCCAGCAGCCGGACAGATTTAAATTCACCCCTCCACTTT,CASSRTDLNSPLHF
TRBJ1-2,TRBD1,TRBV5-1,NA,TGCGCCAGCAGCAGGACAGGGGAGGATGGCTACACCTTC,CASSRTGEDGYTF
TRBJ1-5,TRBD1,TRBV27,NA,TGTGCCACCGGGACAGGGGGCTTTCAGCCCCAGCATTTT,CATGTGGFQPQHF
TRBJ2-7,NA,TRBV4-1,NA,TGCGCCAGCAGCCAAGGGCCGCAGGCGGATGCGCAGTACTTC,CASSQGPQADAQYF
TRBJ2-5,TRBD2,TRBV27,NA,TGTGCCAGCAGTTATGCGGGGGTAGAGACCCAGTACTTC,CASSYAGVETQYF
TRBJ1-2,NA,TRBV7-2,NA,TGTGCCAGCAGCTTAAGTGGGTATGGCTACACCTTC,CASSLSGYGYTF
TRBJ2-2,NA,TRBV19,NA,TGTGCCAGTAGTCTGCTCACCGGGGAGCTGTTTTTT,CASSLLTGELFF
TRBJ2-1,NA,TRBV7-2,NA,TGTGCCAGCAGCTTAGTGGTGGGGGGCTCCTACAATGAGCAGTTCTTC,CASSLVVGGSYNEQFF
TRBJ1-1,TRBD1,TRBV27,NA,TGTGCCAGCAGTTTTGGCCGACAGGGGAACACTGAAGCTTTCTTT,CASSFGRQGNTEAFF
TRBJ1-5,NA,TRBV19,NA,TGTGCCAGTAGTACTTTTGGGAGCAATCAGCCCCAGCATTTT,CASSTFGSNQPQHF
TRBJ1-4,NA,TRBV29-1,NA,TGCAGCGCTGGATCCGGGACGGGCAATGAAAAACTGTTTTTT,CSAGSGTGNEKLFF
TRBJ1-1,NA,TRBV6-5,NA,TGTGCCAGCAGGACCCTTGGAGGAAACACTGAAGCTTTCTTT,CASRTLGGNTEAFF
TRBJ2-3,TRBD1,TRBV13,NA,TGTGCCAGCACAACGACAGGGCCCATCACAGATACGCAGTATTTT,CASTTTGPITDTQYF
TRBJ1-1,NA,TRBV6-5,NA,TGTGCCAGCAGTTACCCGCCAGGGATCGGGGGGAGTGGAGCTTTCTTT,CASSYPPGIGGSGAFF
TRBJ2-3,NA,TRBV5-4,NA,TGTGCCAGCAGCTTGTTCCGGGATACGCAGTATTTT,CASSLFRDTQYF
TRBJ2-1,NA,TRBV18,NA,TGTGCCAGCTCACCCATGAGGAGTCACAATGAGCAGTTCTTC,CASSPMRSHNEQFF
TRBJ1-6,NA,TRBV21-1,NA,TGTGCCAGCCCCCCAATCTCCTATAATTCACCCCTCCACTTT,CASPPISYNSPLHF
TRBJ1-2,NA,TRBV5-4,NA,TGTGCCAGCAGCTCGCTTAGCGGTGCCTATGGCTACACCTTC,CASSSLSGAYGYTF
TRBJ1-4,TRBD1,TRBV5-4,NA,TGTGCCAGCAGCTTGCGAGGGGGCGCGGGGATGGCTAATGAAAAACTGTTTTTT,CASSLRGGAGMANEKLFF
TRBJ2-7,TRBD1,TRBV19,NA,TGTGCCAGTAGAAGGGACGGGACAGATCTCTACGAGCAGTACTTC,CASRRDGTDLYEQYF
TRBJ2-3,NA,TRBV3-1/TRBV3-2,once,TGTGCCAGCAGCCATCCGGGACTGGGCACAGATACGCAGTATTTT,CASSHPGLGTDTQYF